One and the same sample provided the 2 T cell receptor beta chains below, sequenced in a study of cytomegalovirus exposure and HLA in healthy donors. PCR amplification relied on 60 Vbeta primers (plus 13 Jbeta primers). TCRdb's table, derived via immunoSEQ multiplex PCR, lists solely in-frame clones and lacks some. The table records 200,000 or so clones, around four fifths of them present only once. The specimen sequenced was PBMCs. These TCRs come from a woman aged 40 to 50 in good health and CMV-seronegative.

V and J are TRBV7-9 and TRBJ2-5; D is possibly TRBD1 (6 bases). There are 14 residues in the CDR3. CDR1 is SEHNR, CDR2 FQNEAQ, per germline (reference sequence). Trimming removed 0 bases from V and 2 bases from J, with 7 bases in between. The CDR3 nucleotides are TGTGCCAGCAGCTTAGCGGACAGACAAGAGACCCAGTACTTC. Translating it yields CASSLADRQETQYF.

The chain couples TRBV18 to TRBJ1-3; 7 bases align to TRBD1. CDR3 length: 16 amino acids. CDR1 is KGHSH and CDR2 is LQKENI in the germline V gene. V shed 3 bases, J shed 2 bases, and the junction held 7 bases outside the gene matches. In DNA form, the CDR3 reads TGTGCCAGCTCACCCAGGACAGGCCGGGCTGGAAACACCATATATTTT. Translating gives CASSPRTGRAGNTIYF.